A selection of T cell receptor beta chains follows, all from one sample in a study of T cells after yellow fever vaccination. Using its own MiXCR run on the 5' RACE reads, TCRdb lists one record per CDR3 protein. The table has about 340,000 distinct CDR3 sequences, 3% to 4.5% seen once. The sequencing here drew on PBMCs, taken 5 days after the yellow fever booster vaccination. The source is a man aged 18 to 30 who received the YFV17D yellow fever vaccine. Each CDR3 is given with its conserved first and last residue. A D gene is named only where the DNA matches it firmly. Rows give clone size only sometimes, using once, few, many, or a class for an expanded clone.

>TRBJ1-2|TRBV28|.|.
CASSLTESSYGYTF
TGTGCCAGCAGTTTAACAGAGTCGAGTTATGGCTACACCTTC
>TRBJ1-3|TRBV30|.|many
CAWSGVTIYF
TGTGCCTGGAGTGGCGTCACCATATATTTT
>TRBJ1-6|TRBV9|TRBD1|.
CASSKQGARNPPLHF
TGTGCCAGCAGCAAACAGGGGGCGAGGAATCCACCCCTCCACTTT
>TRBJ2-7|TRBV25-1|TRBD2|few
CASSESGTSGETYEQYF
TGTGCCAGCAGTGAATCCGGGACTAGCGGGGAAACCTACGAGCAGTACTTC
>TRBJ1-1|TRBV7-2|.|few
CASSSSRVSAEAFF
TGTGCCAGCAGCTCAAGCAGGGTTTCCGCTGAAGCTTTCTTT
>TRBJ2-1|TRBV13|TRBD2|.
CATPLRLAGDNEQFF
TGTGCCACCCCTTTAAGGCTAGCGGGGGACAATGAGCAGTTCTTC
>TRBJ2-7|TRBV7-2|.|.
CASSLAGPDEQYF
TGTGCCAGCAGCTTAGCTGGCCCGGACGAGCAGTACTTC
>TRBJ1-4|TRBV7-9|.|once
CASSLFLDFNEKLFF
TGTGCCAGCAGCTTATTTCTGGATTTTAATGAAAAACTGTTTTTT
>TRBJ2-3|TRBV11-3|.|.
CASSSGQGVTQYF
TGTGCCAGCAGCTCAGGCCAAGGGGTAACGCAGTATTTT
>TRBJ2-1|TRBV3-1|.|.
CASSQVLRSGVVRNEQFF
TGTGCCAGCAGCCAAGTCCTAAGGTCAGGGGTGGTCCGCAATGAGCAGTTCTTC
>TRBJ2-1|TRBV6-6|TRBD1|few
CASGLTGYNEQFF
TGTGCCAGCGGGTTGACAGGGTACAATGAGCAGTTCTTC
>TRBJ2-5|TRBV10-3|TRBD1|many
CAISQGAQETQYF
TGTGCCATCAGCCAGGGGGCTCAAGAGACCCAGTACTTC
>TRBJ1-5|TRBV6-5|.|many
CATRLNGNQPQHF
TGTGCCACCAGGTTGAACGGCAATCAGCCCCAGCATTTT
>TRBJ2-7|TRBV20-1|TRBD2|.
CSARDSSGGLYEQYF
TGCAGTGCTAGAGATTCCAGCGGGGGTCTCTACGAGCAGTACTTC
>TRBJ1-1|TRBV5-6|TRBD1|few
CASSWGTGRTEAFF
TGTGCCAGCAGCTGGGGGACAGGGAGGACTGAAGCTTTCTTT
>TRBJ2-5|TRBV11-2|.|many
CASSLATSWETQYF
TGTGCCAGCAGCTTAGCAACTAGCTGGGAGACCCAGTACTTC
>TRBJ1-1|TRBV6-5|.|many
CASSYSGGIEAFF
TGTGCCAGCAGTTACTCGGGTGGTATTGAAGCTTTCTTT
>TRBJ2-7|TRBV7-2|.|.
CASSFFRSEQYF
TGTGCCAGCAGCTTTTTTCGGAGTGAGCAGTACTTC
>TRBJ1-6|TRBV7-9|.|.
CASSPPGQYNSPLHF
TGTGCCAGCAGCCCCCCCGGACAGTATAATTCACCCCTCCACTTT
>TRBJ2-3|TRBV3-1|.|.
CASSRANTDTQYF
TGTGCCAGCAGCCGGGCGAACACAGATACGCAGTATTTT
>TRBJ2-3|TRBV7-2|.|few
CASSLMWRQIDTQYF
TGTGCCAGCAGCTTAATGTGGAGACAGATTGATACGCAGTATTTT
>TRBJ1-1|TRBV5-1|.|many
CASSLRTANTEAFF
TGCGCCAGCAGCCTCCGGACAGCGAACACTGAAGCTTTCTTT
>TRBJ2-1|TRBV5-1|.|few
CASRRGAGPYNEQFF
TGCGCCAGCAGACGAGGGGCGGGACCCTACAATGAGCAGTTCTTC
>TRBJ2-7|TRBV5-1|.|few
CASSLVTGAGYEQYF
TGCGCCAGCAGCTTGGTCACGGGGGCTGGGTACGAGCAGTACTTC
>TRBJ2-3|TRBV7-2|.|few
CASSRPRNQATDTQYF
TGTGCCAGCAGTCGCCCTAGAAATCAGGCCACAGATACGCAGTATTTT
>TRBJ2-3|TRBV20-1|.|.
CSATVAVLTDTQYF
TGCAGTGCTACGGTAGCGGTGCTCACAGATACGCAGTATTTT
>TRBJ2-2|TRBV9|.|.
CASSRDSPGELFF
TGTGCCAGCAGCAGGGATTCCCCCGGGGAGCTGTTTTTT
>TRBJ1-1|TRBV7-9|.|few
CASSLGGPTGITEAFF
TGTGCCAGCAGCTTAGGTGGCCCGACAGGCATCACTGAAGCTTTCTTT